This paragraph covers one TCR beta chain sequence. Its antigen is not known. The data derive from a study of cytomegalovirus exposure and HLA in healthy donors. Whole-study findings and limits: Researchers left out some V segments, among them TRBV6-2 and TRBV6-3, as indistinguishable. V- and J-gene trimming of TCR beta was linked (in a later analysis) to a missense DCLRE1C variant.

Germline loops: CDR1 SGHAT, CDR2 FQNNGV. The CDR3 contains 15 residues. Trimming cost V 5 bases and J 7 bases; bases outside gene matches: 14. Primers for the PCR totalled 60 Vbeta and 13 Jbeta. The data were produced by immunoSEQ multiplex PCR, yet TCRdb's version contains in-frame clones alone and is incomplete. The sample lists 130,000 or so clones; approximately 79% were seen once. The chain carries TRBV11-2 and TRBJ2-7; 7 bases line up with TRBD1. This clonotype was obtained from a man aged 18 to 30 in good health and CMV-seropositive. The sequenced material came from PBMCs. For the CDR3, the DNA is TGTGCCAGCAGCCGAGGGGGCACCCCCCCTCAAGAGCAGTACTTC. Residues: CASSRGGTPPQEQYF.